The 11 T cell receptor beta chains below all came from one sample that was sequenced in a study of cytomegalovirus exposure and HLA in healthy donors. PCR was performed using 60 Vbeta and 13 Jbeta primers. Sequencing used immunoSEQ multiplex PCR; TCRdb keeps in-frame clones, though not all of them. The profile covers 210,000 or so clones, with 65% to 85% appearing a single time and roughly 0.66% taken by the ten largest. Sequencing was performed on PBMCs. The receptors derive from a boy younger than 10 in good health and CMV-seronegative.

CDR3 in amino acids: CASSLQQGGDTQYF. The CDR3 DNA reads as TGTGCCAGCAGCTTACAACAGGGAGGGGATACGCAGTATTTT. The chain links TRBV11-2 to TRBJ2-3; a possible D gene is TRBD2 (7 bases). Germline V CDR1 and CDR2: SGHAT, FQNNGV. Trimming shortened V by 2 bases and J by 6 bases, and 12 bases separated the two germline ends. This CDR3 region has 14 residues.

The rearrangement uses TRBV7-2 and TRBJ2-3, with 7 nucleotides matching TRBD2. J lost 0 bases, V lost 3 bases, and 6 bases had no gene match. The CDR3 covers 16 residues. CDR1 SGHTA and CDR2 FQGNSA come from the germline V gene. The CDR3 loop is CASSFLADSSTDTQYF. The CDR3 coding sequence is TGTGCCAGCAGCTTCCTAGCGGACTCTAGCACAGATACGCAGTATTTT.

The V call is TRBV7-2, the J call TRBJ2-7, with TRBD2 matching 11 bases. CDR1 is SGHTA, CDR2 FQGNSA, per germline. The CDR3 length is 15 residues. V shed 3 bases and J 1 base; nucleotides not matched to a gene: 2. The chain's CDR3 is CASSFGTSGSYEQYF. The CDR3 coding sequence is TGTGCCAGCAGCTTCGGGACTAGCGGATCCTACGAGCAGTACTTC.

The chain employs TRBV5-1 and TRBJ1-2, with 10 bases matching TRBD1. The CDR3 consists of 15 residues. Germline V gene sequence: CDR1 SGHRS, CDR2 YFSETQ. V shed 0 bases, J shed 6 bases, and the junction held 5 bases outside the gene matches. The CDR3 spells CASSLGTGGLDGYTF. CDR3 nucleotides: TGCGCCAGCAGCTTGGGGACAGGGGGTTTAGATGGCTACACCTTC.

V gene TRBV27 combines with J gene TRBJ1-6; a possible D gene is TRBD1 (5 bases). In germline, CDR1 is MNHEY, CDR2 SMNVEV (reference sequence). The CDR3 is 14 residues long. V was shortened by 6 bases and J by 8 bases, with 14 bases between the two germline ends. The CDR3 sequence is CASSGGTTDSPLHF. Here the CDR3 DNA reads TGTGCCAGCAGCGGGGGGACGACGGATTCACCCCTCCACTTT.

V usage is TRBV7-2 and J usage is TRBJ2-1; 8 positions match TRBD2. V gave up 5 bases and J gave up 8 bases; unmatched junction bases: 8. The CDR3 extends over 14 amino acids. Germline CDR1 is SGHTA and CDR2 is FQGNSA. The CDR3 DNA sequence: TGTGCCAGCAGCCCCGGACTAGCACTCGATGAGCAGTTCTTC. Its translation: CASSPGLALDEQFF.

The V call is TRBV14, the J call TRBJ1-1, with D possibly matching TRBD1 (5 bases). Germline values: CDR1 SGHDN, CDR2 FVKESK. The germline V and J ends were trimmed by 4 bases and 8 bases, with 14 bases remaining between them. The CDR3 consists of 13 residues. The CDR3: CASSRFPGLEAFF. CDR3 coding DNA: TGTGCCAGCAGCCGATTTCCGGGACTGGAAGCTTTCTTT.

The chain has TRBV30 and TRBJ1-2; TRBD1 matches at 8 bases. V lost 3 bases to trimming and J lost 7 bases; unmatched junction nucleotides: 7. CDR1 and CDR2 from the germline V gene are GTSNPN and SVGIG (reference sequence). CDR3 length: 13 amino acids. The CDR3 is CAWSGQGGTGYTF. CDR3 nucleotide sequence: TGTGCCTGGAGCGGACAGGGTGGTACTGGCTACACCTTC.

The chain has TRBV28 and TRBJ1-2, with 11 nucleotides matching TRBD1. Germline V lookup: CDR1 MDHEN, CDR2 SYDVKM. V was clipped by 2 bases and J by 4 bases; unmatched bases: 3. The CDR3 has 15 amino acids. The DNA for the CDR3 is TGTGCCAGCAGTTTACCCGGGACAGGGGGCTATGGCTACACCTTC. Protein: CASSLPGTGGYGYTF.

The gene calls are TRBV11-2 and TRBJ2-5, with TRBD2 matching over 8 bases. The DNA end lines up better with TRBJ2-7; the J call may be wrong. Germline V gene sequence: CDR1 SGHAT, CDR2 FQNNGV. The CDR3 has 16 amino acids. The CDR3 is CASSPARGLAPYEQYF. Here the CDR3 DNA reads TGTGCCAGCAGCCCGGCTCGTGGACTAGCTCCTTACGAGCAGTACTTC.

The chain has TRBV11-3 and TRBJ1-1; no firm D call. Trimming removed 3 bases from V and 2 bases from J, with 7 bases in between. This CDR3 contains 13 residues. Germline CDR1 is SGHNT and CDR2 is YENEEA. CDR3 sequence reads: CASSFTHNTEAFF. The CDR3 region has the DNA TGTGCCAGCAGCTTCACACATAACACTGAAGCTTTCTTT.